The present TCR beta chain was sequenced within a study of vaccination and CD4 T cells after COVID-19. The sample's treatment: approximately 11-day PBMC culture with coronavirus spike peptide pools or control peptides (ViraFEST assay). In the case of this clonotype: Its antigen is still unknown.

The CDR3 loop spans 16 amino acids. Losses at the gene ends were 5 bases for V and 5 bases for J; bases not matched to a gene: 14. The germline gives CDR1 MDHEN, CDR2 SYDVKM. Cultured CD4+ T cells had their DNA profiled by the Oncomine TCR Beta short-read assay. Each CDR3 protein is one row after TCRdb ran MiXCR on the PCR reads. This table holds approximately 11,000 distinct CDR3 sequences, around 41% found once. The rearrangement joins TRBV28 to TRBJ2-5; 7 bases fit TRBD2. The specimen comprised CD4+ T cells from blood, cultured in vitro, sampled after SARS-CoV-2 vaccination. The receptor's source is a human donor who had recovered from COVID-19. CDR3: CASSPPTGGGWETQYF. The CDR3 region has the DNA TGTGCCAGCAGTCCCCCGACTGGGGGGGGGTGGGAGACCCAGTACTTC.